This T cell receptor beta chain appears in the sequencing data of a study of beta chain features in type 1 diabetes (dated by TCRdb to the late 2010s). Looking at the study overall: Mean age, gender distribution, total cell number and subset yield did not differ between patients and healthy donors. A total of roughly 100 million sorted cells were examined across all samples, and a strong correlation was observed between cell number per subset and RNA yield. In the study, recently diagnosed type 1 diabetes patients and matched healthy donors were compared on the TCRB repertoires of their sorted circulating CD4+ T cell subsets. Naive and central memory subsets were obtained from all 28 donors, but regulatory and stem cell-like memory subsets were isolated from only 8 patients and roughly 8 healthy donors. What the study reported, not specific to this receptor: Patients with type 1 diabetes made fewer insertions and deleted more nucleotides at VDJ recombination sites, implying thymic rearrangement abnormalities. The naive, central memory and regulatory TCRB repertoires appeared to resemble one another more closely among patients than among healthy donors. Because small numbers of individuals were included in the HLA sub-analyses, any influence of HLA type on TCRB rearrangement was left unresolved. Because cDNA was sequenced instead of genomic DNA, highly expressing activated cells could be over-represented, though the groups showed no difference in activation or CD3 levels. PCR may preferentially amplify shorter templates, but because patient and control samples were amplified and corrected together, any resulting skew would affect both groups equally. Type 1 diabetes patients showed a moderate but significant shortening of TCRB CDR3 length in all four CD4+ subsets.

Trimming at the junction amounts to 4 bases on V and 0 bases on J, and the germline ends lie 10 bases apart. The CDR3, cysteine through phenylalanine, is 14 amino acids long. The DNA shown is the 42-base CDR3, in frame from base 1. From a lookup of the germline V gene, CDR1 and CDR2 are SGHDT and YYEEEE. Each donor gave one peripheral blood draw, averaging around 120 mL, which was collected into heparinised tubes. A BD FACSAria II was used to sort naive, central memory, regulatory and stem cell-like memory CD4+ T cells with a panel that included CD45RO, CCR7, CD25, CD127, CD95 and CD27. Every sorted population had a purity above 98%. Right away, PBMCs were isolated by Lymphoprep density gradient centrifugation and were stained directly, with no culture step. So that batch effects would be minimized, each experiment stained and sorted samples in pairs, pairing one healthy donor with one patient. Of note for this clone: The target of this receptor is not known. No base-level quality is on record; no much larger clone is a single base apart.

The entire isolated RNA was reverse transcribed using the High Capacity cDNA Reverse Transcription Kit, and thus expressed TCRB transcripts were sequenced. Deep immunoSEQ sequencing was applied to naive, central memory and regulatory T cell samples, giving an average of about 3.8 million total reads per sample. After sorted cells were lysed in RLT buffer, RNA was extracted with DNase-treated RNeasy Micro or Mini kits, with the choice depending on cell number. Each cell subset was processed on its own to prevent cross-contamination, while patient and healthy donor samples were processed together. TCRB sequences were amplified from cDNA with the immunoSEQ multiplex PCR, producing 87-bp fragments spanning the CDR3 region. Amplicons were sequenced on the Illumina HiSeq platform. The study's own analysis went as follows. Synthetic template baselines were used to correct PCR bias computationally, reads within Hamming distance 2 were collapsed together, and singletons that could not be merged were discarded. Reads were aligned to IMGT to assign V, D and J genes, CDR3 length, and insertions or deletions at six rearrangement sites. Within each subset, clonotype counts were normalized to sorted cell number, after which true diversity and Gini coefficients were computed with the tcR R package. Repertoire sharing was quantified using the overlap coefficient calculated on TCRB nucleotide sequences. Out-of-frame TCRB sequences from naive cells were analyzed as a proxy for the pre-selection repertoire. The table comes from immuneACCESS by way of TCRdb, which keeps in-frame sequences with V and J called. Part of the clones is missing from these tables; in studies checked, under half for an unresolved V gene and the rest for unknown reasons. D and trimming were read from the DNA, whereas the V and J calls and clone size are those reported in that table. The table for this sample lists 350,000 to 450,000 clones; 14% of them were counted only once. The top ten clones comprise around 0.039% of the sample.

In this chain, TRBV5-6 is recombined with TRBJ2-5; no D gene can be assigned with confidence. Sequencing was carried out using naive CD4+ T cells from blood. In the paper's terms, the cell subset or site label means: true naive CD4+ T cells. The sequence derives from a man younger than 45 in good health. The DNA is as follows: TGTGCCAGCAGCCCTAGTGGGAACCAAGAGACCCAGTACTTC. This is translated as CASSPSGNQETQYF. Outside the CDR3, residues come from the reference TRBV5-6 and TRBJ2-5 proteins, so the full variable domain is: DAGVTQSPTHLIKTRGQQVTLRCSPKSGHDTVSWYQQALGQGPQFIFQYYEEEERQRGNFPDRFSGHQFPNYSSELNVNALLLGDSALYLCASSPSGNQETQYFGPGTRLLVL.